Shown below are 11 T cell receptor beta chains from a single sample sequenced in a study of early T cells in non-severe SARS-CoV-2 infection. MiXCR, run by TCRdb on the 5' RACE reads, gives a single entry per CDR3 protein. Of 55,000 to 65,000 distinct CDR3 sequences in the sample, about 11% were seen once. Sequenced: whole blood. All receptors come from an adult who was a healthcare worker with PCR-confirmed SARS-CoV-2 infection or an uninfected control (not recorded which).

At least ten counts were recorded for this clonotype. V gene TRBV6-5 combines with J gene TRBJ2-1, with 11 bases that match TRBD2. Per germline, CDR1 MNHEY and CDR2 SVGAGI. V shed 1 base and J 7 bases; nucleotides not matched to a gene: 6. The CDR3 spans 16 residues. The CDR3 coding sequence is TGTGCCAGCAGTTACTTAGCGGGAGGGCCAGGGAATGAGCAGTTCTTC. This gives the protein CASSYLAGGPGNEQFF.

The chain uses TRBV29-1 and TRBJ2-1; weak D call: TRBD2 (5 bases). The germline V gene encodes CDR1 SQVTM and CDR2 ANQGSEA. The CDR3 is made up of 13 amino acids. The CDR3 region has the DNA TGCACTGGCGAGCGAGGGTCCTACAATGAGCAGTTCTTC. Its protein is CTGERGSYNEQFF.

The V gene is TRBV6-6, the J gene TRBJ2-7; a possible D gene is TRBD2 (5 bases). Germline V lookup: CDR1 MNHNY, CDR2 SVGAGI (reference sequence). The CDR3 is made up of 14 amino acids. V lost 2 bases, J lost 5 bases, and 13 bases lay in between. CDR3 DNA: TGTGCCAGCAGTTACACGGGGTCCCCCCACGAGCAGTACTTC. As protein: CASSYTGSPHEQYF.

V usage is TRBV7-2 and J usage is TRBJ2-3; D perhaps matches TRBD2 (6 bases). V was shortened by 4 bases and J by 4 bases, with 12 bases between the two germline ends. The CDR3 sequence is 14 residues long. Per germline, CDR1 SGHTA and CDR2 FQGNSA. CDR3 region: CASSSRSGADTQYF. CDR3 bases: TGTGCCAGCAGCTCCCGTAGCGGCGCAGATACGCAGTATTTT.

CDR3 protein: CASSRLGPGEQYF. The CDR3 DNA follows: TGTGCCAGCAGTCGACTAGGACCGGGGGAGCAGTACTTC. This sequence joins TRBV12-3 or TRBV12-4 and TRBJ2-7; possible D gene TRBD2, 6 bases. The CDR3 consists of 13 residues. The V gene lost 5 bases and the J gene lost 7 bases, with 15 bases spanning the gap.

J is TRBJ1-1 and V is TRBV18, with D tentatively TRBD1 (5 bases). The V gene lost 2 bases and the J gene lost 0 bases, with 10 bases spanning the gap. The CDR3 covers 15 residues. Looked up from germline, CDR1 is KGHSH and CDR2 is LQKENI. The CDR3 sequence: CASSPGEGMNTEAFF. The CDR3 nucleotides are TGTGCCAGCTCACCAGGGGAGGGGATGAACACTGAAGCTTTCTTT.

In this sample, this clonotype turned up a few times. The chain uses TRBV7-8 and TRBJ1-3, with TRBD1 as a possible D gene (5 bases). This CDR3 region has 16 residues. V was cut by 5 bases and J by 1 base, with 15 bases left in between. The germline gives CDR1 SGHVS, CDR2 FQNEAQ. Here the CDR3 DNA reads TGTGCCAGCAGCCCGCAGAGGGGTCTATCTGGAAACACCATATATTTT. It specifies CASSPQRGLSGNTIYF.

This clonotype was seen ten or more times. The chain uses TRBV3-1 and TRBJ2-1; D perhaps matches TRBD1 (5 bases). This CDR3 is built from 15 residues. V gave up 4 bases and J gave up 4 bases, with 14 bases separating them. The germline gives CDR1 LGHDT, CDR2 YNNKEL (reference sequence). CDR3 sequence: CASSPRQLGYNEQFF. The CDR3 nucleotides are TGTGCCAGCAGCCCAAGACAGCTAGGATACAATGAGCAGTTCTTC.

This clonotype occurred many times. The genes are TRBV6-4 and TRBJ2-1; no firm D call. Germline V gives CDR1 MRHNA, CDR2 SNTAGT. Trimming left V 2 bases short and J 6 bases short, with 14 bases between. This CDR3 has 15 amino acids. CDR3: CASSDASSLSNEQFF. CDR3 DNA: TGTGCCAGCAGTGACGCATCTAGTCTTAGCAATGAGCAGTTCTTC.

The V gene is TRBV6-2 or TRBV6-3, the J gene TRBJ1-5, with no clear D. The CDR3 extends over 13 amino acids. V gave up 0 bases and J gave up 7 bases, with 7 bases separating them. The germline CDR1 and CDR2 sequences are MNHEY and SVGEGT. Written as DNA, the CDR3 is TGTGCCAGCAGTTACTCTCCGGGGCAGCCCCAGCATTTT. Translation gives CASSYSPGQPQHF.

This clonotype was seen many times. The chain recombines TRBV4-1 with TRBJ2-7; the match to TRBD2 covers 7 bases. Germline values: CDR1 MGHRA, CDR2 YSYEKL. V shed 3 bases, J shed 0 bases, and the junction held 5 bases outside the gene matches. This CDR3 has 15 amino acids. This chain's CDR3 is CASSQVAGNSYEQYF. DNA for the CDR3: TGCGCCAGCAGCCAGGTAGCGGGTAACTCCTACGAGCAGTACTTC.